This T cell receptor beta chain was obtained from a study of shared clonotypes between healthy human individuals. Study context: Per donor, three plates held CD4 naive cells, three held CD4 memory, two held CD8 naive and one held CD8 memory.

The assay ran at deep level. Sorted subsets were amplified in replicate PCRs using 200 ng DNA, some 31,000 T cell genomes. Data came from immunoSEQ multiplex PCR; TCRdb stores just in-frame clones and leaves some out. In the table there are about 2.1 million clones, about 93% of which are singletons. This clone was seen a handful of times. Other DNA sequences in this sample translate to the same CDR3. CD45RO-negative, CCR7-selected cells formed the naive CD8 fraction, which excluded terminally differentiated effector memory CD45RA+ cells. This clonotype was obtained from a man aged 18 to 35 in good health. Some clones in this sample may be carry-over from other donors' samples. The sample was naive CD8+ T cells from PBMCs.

The CDR3, as DNA: TGCGCCAGCAGCGGGGAGACCCAGTACTTC. Translating gives CASSGETQYF. The chain recombines TRBV5-1 with TRBJ2-5, with unresolved D. The CDR3 runs to 10 residues. Germline CDR1 is SGHRS and CDR2 is YFSETQ. V shed 4 bases and J shed 5 bases, with 3 bases lying between them.